Presented here are 29 T cell receptor beta chains from one specimen sequenced in a study of T cells in Graves' hyperthyroidism and ophthalmopathy. TCR beta CDR3 sequences were amplified from RNA transcripts. Researchers ran a first-round RT-PCR on the TCR CDR3 using the HTBI primer set. TCRdb fed the multiplex PCR reads into MiXCR, producing one record per CDR3 protein. The data hold under 350,000 distinct CDR3 sequences, with roughly 20% observed a single time. The material sequenced was blood. The receptors come from a woman aged 45 to 65 with Graves' hyperthyroidism.

Notes on this clonotype: The junction shows a germline mismatch at one end, possibly a read error. This rearrangement joins TRBV19 to TRBJ1-2, with 11 nucleotides matching TRBD1. This CDR3 comprises 14 residues. Germline CDR1 is LNHDA and CDR2 is SQIVND (reference sequence). The CDR3: CASSPGQGAGGHTF. The CDR3 DNA reads as TGTGCCAGTAGTCCTGGACAGGGGGCCGGTGGCCACACCTTC.

This clonotype was detected many times. V and J are TRBV6-1 and TRBJ1-1; TRBD1 aligns across 7 bases. J lost 5 bases, V lost 6 bases, and 12 bases had no gene match. Germline V gives CDR1 MNHNS, CDR2 SASEGT. The CDR3 loop spans 15 amino acids. The CDR3 DNA is TGTGCCAGCAGCGTGAACAGGGGACCGCTTACTGAAGCTTTCTTT. Translation gives CASSVNRGPLTEAFF.

The chain joins TRBV20-1 to TRBJ1-2; tentative D call: TRBD1 (5 bases). Germline assignment: CDR1 DFQATT and CDR2 SNEGSKA (reference sequence). This CDR3 comprises 12 residues. The V and J ends lost 3 bases and 8 bases respectively, with 13 bases between them. As DNA, the CDR3 is TGCAGTGCTAGTCGAGGGGAAGGAGGCTACACCTTC. Protein product: CSASRGEGGYTF.

This clonotype showed up just a few times. The chain couples TRBV28 to TRBJ1-1; TRBD1 matches 7 bases. The V segment lost 6 bases and the J segment 1 base; nucleotides outside the gene matches: 11. The CDR3 runs 16 residues. Germline V gene data show CDR1 as MDHEN and CDR2 as SYDVKM. DNA of the CDR3: TGTGCCAGCAGGGACATACCAGGGGGGAAGAACACTGAAGCTTTCTTT. As protein: CASRDIPGGKNTEAFF.

There are a few counts of this clonotype. This chain uses TRBV12-3 or TRBV12-4 with TRBJ2-2; TRBD1 matches 7 bases. The length of the CDR3 is 15 residues. V was pared by 3 bases and J by 4 bases, with 5 bases of the junction left unmatched. This CDR3 is CASSFRTGSTGELFF. The CDR3 DNA is TGTGCCAGCAGTTTTCGGACAGGCTCCACCGGGGAGCTGTTTTTT.

There are many counts of this clonotype. The chain combines TRBV11-2 with TRBJ2-2; tentative D call: TRBD1 (6 bases). Trimming stripped 1 base from V and 3 bases from J, with 12 bases between. CDR3 size: 16 residues. CDR1 and CDR2 (germline): SGHAT, FQNNGV. In DNA, the CDR3 is TGTGCCAGCAGCTTAGGACTCCGGACAGACACCGGGGAGCTGTTTTTT. Translation: CASSLGLRTDTGELFF. The full variable domain, in which reference TRBV11-2 and TRBJ2-2 provide the parts outside the CDR3, is EAGVAQSPRYKIIEKRQSVAFWCNPISGHATLYWYQQILGQGPKLLIQFQNNGVVDDSQLPKDRFSAERLKGVDSTLKIQPAKLEDSAVYLCASSLGLRTDTGELFFGEGSRLTVL.

This clonotype came up a few times. The chain links TRBV9 to TRBJ2-5; the match to TRBD2 covers 9 bases. The CDR3 runs 15 residues. Per germline, CDR1 SGDLS and CDR2 YYNGEE. Trimming removed 1 base from V and 3 bases from J; junction bases left unmatched: 4. The CDR3 sequence is CASSVTTSGEETQYF. The CDR3, as DNA: TGTGCCAGCAGCGTAACGACTAGCGGAGAAGAGACCCAGTACTTC.

This clonotype was counted at least ten times. This chain connects TRBV6-1 to TRBJ1-1; 8 bases map to TRBD1. Trimming cost V 7 bases and J 0 bases; bases outside gene matches: 16. This CDR3 contains 18 residues. Germline CDR1 is MNHNS and CDR2 is SASEGT. CDR3 nucleotide sequence: TGTGCCAGCATCAATGGGCTGGACAGGGCCTACATGAACACTGAAGCTTTCTTT. Amino acids: CASINGLDRAYMNTEAFF.

This rearrangement joins TRBV6-1 to TRBJ1-5, with 8 bases identical to TRBD1. CDR1 MNHNS and CDR2 SASEGT come from the germline V gene. The CDR3 sequence is 16 residues long. The V gene end was trimmed by 8 bases and the J gene end by 1 base; junction bases not matched to a gene: 10. CDR3 loop: CASLGGQGASNQPQHF. The CDR3 nucleotides are TGTGCCAGCCTCGGGGGGCAGGGGGCGAGCAATCAGCCCCAGCATTTT.

This clonotype was recorded at least ten times. The V call is TRBV9, the J call TRBJ2-7; TRBD1 aligns across 8 bases. The CDR3 has 15 residues. Germline lookup yields CDR1 SGDLS and CDR2 YYNGEE. V gave up 2 bases and J gave up 2 bases; unmatched junction bases: 6. CDR3 in amino acids: CASSVTGTGTYEQYF. DNA for the CDR3: TGTGCCAGCAGCGTTACCGGGACAGGTACCTACGAGCAGTACTTC.

This rearrangement joins TRBV20-1 to TRBJ2-7, with 7 bases lining up with TRBD1. V lost 6 bases to trimming and J lost 5 bases; unmatched junction nucleotides: 13. Germline CDR1 and CDR2: DFQATT and SNEGSKA (reference sequence). This CDR3 comprises 14 residues. The CDR3 is CSAVPTLGTDEQYF. The CDR3 region has the DNA TGCAGTGCCGTCCCGACGTTGGGGACAGACGAGCAGTACTTC.

This clonotype was observed many times. The V and J genes are TRBV19 and TRBJ1-1, with D hard to call. V was clipped by 4 bases and J by 4 bases, with 10 bases between them. The V gene's germline CDR1 is LNHDA and CDR2 SQIVND (reference sequence). This CDR3 is 13 amino acids long. The CDR3 reads CASSKIGSTEAFF. CDR3 nucleotides: TGTGCCAGTAGTAAGATCGGGAGCACTGAAGCTTTCTTT.

The chain is built from TRBV9 and TRBJ2-3; D gene unclear. The CDR3 loop spans 14 amino acids. V lost 3 bases, J lost 2 bases, and 10 bases lay in between. Germline V gene sequence: CDR1 SGDLS, CDR2 YYNGEE. The CDR3 region has the DNA TGTGCCAGCAGCGCACGAGACACCACAGATACGCAGTATTTT. This translates into CASSARDTTDTQYF.

The rearrangement joins TRBV10-3 to TRBJ2-7, with 7 bases matching TRBD2. Germline V gene data show CDR1 as ENHRY and CDR2 as SYGVKD. The J segment lost 2 bases and the V segment lost 0 bases, leaving 4 bases of the junction unmatched. This CDR3 contains 15 residues. CDR3 protein: CAISESLADTYEQYF. The CDR3 DNA reads TGTGCCATCAGTGAGTCCCTAGCGGACACCTACGAGCAGTACTTC.

This clonotype has just a few counts. This sequence joins TRBV7-2 and TRBJ2-1; 11 positions agree with TRBD2. This CDR3 comprises 15 residues. Germline CDR1 and CDR2: SGHTA and FQGNSA. The trim removed 3 bases at V and 8 bases at J, leaving 6 bases unmatched. In nucleotides, the CDR3 is TGTGCCAGCAGCTTTGGGACTAGCGGTGGAGATGAGCAGTTCTTC. Protein product: CASSFGTSGGDEQFF.

The gene calls are TRBV27 and TRBJ2-7; 9 bases map to TRBD1. The V gene's germline CDR1 is MNHEY and CDR2 SMNVEV (reference sequence). The J segment lost 4 bases and the V segment lost 8 bases, leaving 6 bases of the junction unmatched. This CDR3 is built from 13 residues. CDR3 nucleotide sequence: TGTGCCAGCGGTTCCGGGACAGGGTACGAGCAGTACGTC. This gives the protein CASGSGTGYEQYV.

The chain is built from TRBV9 and TRBJ1-5, with 9 bases that match TRBD1. CDR1 is SGDLS, CDR2 YYNGEE, per germline. The CDR3 sequence is 14 residues long. Unmatched junction bases numbered 2, after V lost 3 bases and J lost 4 bases. CDR3 region: CASSADRGNQPQHF. DNA for the CDR3: TGTGCCAGCAGCGCGGACAGGGGAAATCAGCCCCAGCATTTT.

The chain couples TRBV2 to TRBJ2-3; D call uncertain. Germline loops: CDR1 SNHLY, CDR2 FYNNEI. Trimming shortened V by 11 bases and J by 2 bases, and 14 bases separated the two germline ends. There are 13 residues in the CDR3. This CDR3 is CAATGASTDTQYF. CDR3 DNA sequence: TGTGCCGCTACCGGAGCCTCCACAGATACGCAGTATTTT. Drawing the rest from reference TRBV2 and TRBJ2-3, the complete variable domain is EPEVTQTPSHQVTQMGQEVILRCVPISNHLYFYWYRQILGQKVEFLVSFYNNEISEKSEIFDDQFSVERPDGSNFTLKIRSTKLEDSAMYFCAATGASTDTQYFGPGTRLTVL.

The rearrangement joins TRBV9 to TRBJ2-7, with unresolved D. CDR3 length: 14 residues. Germline-derived CDR1 and CDR2 are SGDLS and YYNGEE. Trimming stripped 0 bases from V and 0 bases from J, with 7 bases between. CDR3 coding DNA: TGTGCCAGCAGCGTAGACCCTAGCTCCTACGAGCAGTACTTC. It codes for CASSVDPSSYEQYF.

This clonotype has more than one count but fewer than ten. The V and J genes are TRBV27 and TRBJ1-5; no clear D gene. V lost 0 bases to trimming and J lost 4 bases, with 10 bases between them. Germline CDR1 MNHEY, CDR2 SMNVEV (reference sequence). The CDR3 length is 15 residues. This CDR3 is CASSLSRVVNQPQHF. The CDR3 nucleotides are TGTGCCAGCAGTTTATCGCGGGTGGTTAATCAGCCCCAGCATTTT.

This clonotype showed up just a few times. The chain links TRBV5-6 to TRBJ1-2; D not resolved. The V end was cut by 0 bases, the J end by 3 bases, with 6 bases between. Germline V gene data show CDR1 as SGHDT and CDR2 as YYEEEE. The CDR3 has 13 amino acids. CDR3 nucleotides: TGTGCCAGCAGCTTGGCAAGGGACTATGGCTACACCTTC. This codes for CASSLARDYGYTF.

J is TRBJ1-1 and V is TRBV10-3; tentative D call: TRBD1 (6 bases). CDR3 length equals 14 residues. Trimming removed 6 bases at V and 4 bases at J, with 15 bases between. Germline loops: CDR1 ENHRY, CDR2 SYGVKD. The CDR3 here is CAIRTDSERTEAFF. In nucleotides, the CDR3 is TGTGCCATCAGAACGGACAGTGAACGCACTGAAGCTTTCTTT.

This clonotype was detected many times. The chain couples TRBV28 to TRBJ2-1; TRBD1 is a possible D gene (5 bases). The CDR3 loop spans 15 amino acids. V was pared by 3 bases and J by 7 bases, with 16 bases between. In germline, CDR1 is MDHEN, CDR2 SYDVKM. The CDR3 bases are TGTGCCAGCAGTTTGGGGTCAGGGAATGGGAATGAGCAGTTCTTC. Its translation: CASSLGSGNGNEQFF.

J is TRBJ2-7 and V is TRBV12-3 or TRBV12-4; D is uncertain. V lost 5 bases, J lost 2 bases, and 7 bases lay in between. The CDR3 totals 12 residues. The CDR3 coding sequence is TGTGCCAGCAGTACGGATGCCTACGAGCAGTACTTC. It codes for CASSTDAYEQYF.

This clonotype was counted between two and nine times. This chain connects TRBV6-2 or TRBV6-3 to TRBJ2-3; TRBD1 matches 11 bases. CDR3 length equals 16 residues. Germline lookup yields CDR1 MNHEY and CDR2 SVGEGT. V shed 5 bases and J 4 bases; nucleotides not matched to a gene: 8. CDR3 loop: CASSADRGLHADTQYF. The CDR3 DNA sequence: TGTGCCAGCAGTGCGGACAGGGGGCTCCACGCAGATACGCAGTATTTT.

This clonotype was counted at least ten times. The chain carries TRBV27 and TRBJ2-1; no clear D. This CDR3 region has 14 residues. Germline CDR1 MNHEY, CDR2 SMNVEV (reference sequence). Trimming left V 3 bases short and J 0 bases short, with 6 bases between. The CDR3 loop reads CASSFTSSYNEQFF. The DNA of the CDR3 is TGTGCCAGCAGTTTTACAAGCTCCTACAATGAGCAGTTCTTC.

Here the CDR3 reads CASSLVGLNTGELFF. The CDR3 DNA reads TGTGCCAGCAGCTTAGTGGGACTAAACACCGGGGAGCTGTTTTTT. The rearrangement links TRBV11-2 to TRBJ2-2; 7 bases align to TRBD2. CDR3 size: 15 residues. Germline assignment: CDR1 SGHAT and CDR2 FQNNGV. V lost 1 base, J lost 2 bases, and 1 base stayed unmatched.

This clonotype has a count of ten or more. The chain uses TRBV20-1 and TRBJ1-5; D unresolved. Trimming took 0 bases from V and 2 from J, leaving 8 bases between them. Per the germline V gene, CDR1 is DFQATT and CDR2 is SNEGSKA (reference sequence). The CDR3 consists of 14 residues. The CDR3 sequence: CSARDRTGNQPQHF. In DNA, the CDR3 is TGCAGTGCTAGAGATCGTACCGGCAATCAGCCCCAGCATTTT.

The chain couples TRBV19 to TRBJ2-5, with 8 bases lining up with TRBD1. CDR1 is LNHDA, CDR2 SQIVND, per germline (reference sequence). The CDR3 is 14 residues long. With V trimmed by 3 bases and J by 2 bases, 2 bases remained unmatched. The CDR3 region is CASSMGDRQETQYF. As DNA, the CDR3 is TGTGCCAGTAGTATGGGGGACAGGCAAGAGACCCAGTACTTC.